This T cell receptor beta chain appears in the sequencing data of a study of blood T cell repertoires in COVID-19. Study as a whole: Acute-phase and convalescent COVID-19 samples originated in the United States, Italy and Spain.

CDR1 and CDR2 (germline): SGDLS, YYNGEE. The V gene lost 0 bases and the J gene lost 5 bases, with 14 bases spanning the gap. The CDR3 is 16 amino acids. Authors' analysis steps: From reference gene primer amplification, estimates of nucleated cell counts were derived. Method: immunoSEQ multiplex PCR; TCRdb's copy keeps in-frame clones and lacks some. Clonal size and the V and J genes are those of that table, whereas D and trimming came from the DNA. The top ten clones hold approximately 2.2% of a sample with tens of thousands of clones, less than 95% of them seen once. The clonotype was recovered from a human donor with active COVID-19. The donor label of this sample is uncertain. The chain is built from TRBV9 and TRBJ2-2; no reliable D call. Sequenced input: peripheral blood. CDR3 in DNA: TGTGCCAGCAGCGTAGGGTCAATTCCACTAACCGGGGAGCTGTTTTTT. Translating gives CASSVGSIPLTGELFF.